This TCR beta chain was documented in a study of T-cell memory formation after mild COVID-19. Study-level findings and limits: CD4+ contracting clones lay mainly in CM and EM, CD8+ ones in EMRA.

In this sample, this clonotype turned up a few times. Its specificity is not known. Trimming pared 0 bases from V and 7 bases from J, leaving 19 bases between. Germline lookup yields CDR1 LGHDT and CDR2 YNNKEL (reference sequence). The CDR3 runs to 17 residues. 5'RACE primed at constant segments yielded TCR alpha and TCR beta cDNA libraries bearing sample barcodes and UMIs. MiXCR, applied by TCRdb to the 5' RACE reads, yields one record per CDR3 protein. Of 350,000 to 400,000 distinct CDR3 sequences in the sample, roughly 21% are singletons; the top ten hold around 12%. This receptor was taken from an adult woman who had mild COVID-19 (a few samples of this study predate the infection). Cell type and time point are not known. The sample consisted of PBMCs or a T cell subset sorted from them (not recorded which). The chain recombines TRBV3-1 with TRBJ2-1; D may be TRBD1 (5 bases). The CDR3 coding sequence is TGTGCCAGCAGCCAAGATATCGTAGGGGCGCTTCATAATGAGCAGTTCTTC. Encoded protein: CASSQDIVGALHNEQFF.